This T cell receptor (beta chain) came from a study of T cells in localized non-small cell lung cancer. Regarding the study as a whole: Uninvolved adjacent lung, not tumor, had the highest T cell clonality.

Libraries were prepared by immunoSEQ multiplex PCR; TCRdb keeps only in-frame clonotypes and omits some of them. This repertoire shows 21,000 or so clones, more than 75% found once; its top ten account for more than 15%. Comment on this clone: Its antigen remains unknown.

The V end lost 4 bases, the J end lost 1 base, and 8 bases lay between the germline ends. CDR1 and CDR2 from the germline V gene are SGHDT and YYEEEE. The CDR3 is 13 residues long. The V and J genes are TRBV5-6 and TRBJ2-5; D possibly corresponds to TRBD2 (5 bases). The clonotype originates from a woman aged 40-69 years with stage II squamous cell lung carcinoma. This material consisted of PBMCs, taken before any cancer treatment. The DNA for the CDR3 is TGTGCCAGCAGCCGAAGCGGCCAAGAGACCCAGTACTTC. Encoded protein: CASSRSGQETQYF.